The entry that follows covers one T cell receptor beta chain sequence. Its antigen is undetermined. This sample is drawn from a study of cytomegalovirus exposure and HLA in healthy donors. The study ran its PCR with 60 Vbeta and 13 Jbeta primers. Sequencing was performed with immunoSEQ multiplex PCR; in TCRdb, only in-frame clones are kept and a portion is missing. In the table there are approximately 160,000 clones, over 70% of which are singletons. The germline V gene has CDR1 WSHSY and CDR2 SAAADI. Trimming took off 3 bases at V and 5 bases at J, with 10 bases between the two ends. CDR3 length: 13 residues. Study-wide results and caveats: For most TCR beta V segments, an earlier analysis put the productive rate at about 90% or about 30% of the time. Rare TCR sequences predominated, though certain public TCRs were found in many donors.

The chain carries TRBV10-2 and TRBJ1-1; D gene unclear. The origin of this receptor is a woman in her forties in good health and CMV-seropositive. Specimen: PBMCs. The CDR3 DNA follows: TGCGCCAGCAGTGACGCGGGTTGGACTGAAGCTTTCTTT. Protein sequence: CASSDAGWTEAFF.